This section outlines one T cell receptor (beta chain) sequence together with its context. There is no known antigen for this receptor. An end of the junction does not agree with germline; a read error may underlie this. In total, about 650 healthy bone marrow donors made up the cohort. All cohort members were sampled while nominally healthy, although unrecorded immune exposures were likely present. The donor was CMV seropositive and was included in the group of almost 300 seropositive cohort members. A peripheral blood sample was provided by each donor, and peripheral blood mononuclear cells were used for TCR beta sequencing. The Qiagen DNeasy Blood Extraction Kit was used to extract genomic DNA from the blood cell samples. This record comes from a study of cytomegalovirus exposure and HLA in healthy donors (dated by TCRdb to the late 2010s). Background for the entire study: An earlier analysis of several hundred of the donors reported approximately 290 Gb of sequence data and some 100 million unique TCR beta sequences from about 200 million T cells. Among the roughly 400 genotyped donors, around 81% belonged to the genetic ancestry cluster associated with self-reported Caucasian donors. Rather than using new phenotypic data, the later analysis identified candidate immune exposures from TCR beta sequences and from how often those sequences occurred across donors. Every discovery cohort repertoire had been produced on one sequencing platform. Because of strong linkage in the cohort, roughly five DR-DQ haplotypes were treated as single units for association and clustering. In an earlier analysis of roughly 600 of the donors, high-throughput TCR beta sequencing was used to judge whether each TCR beta V gene segment behaved as functional or pseudogenic. Across approximately 400 genotyped donors of the cohort, an average of about 200,000 unique TCR beta nucleotide sequences per donor were sequenced, and around 19% of those sequences were non-productive. High-throughput TCR immunosequencing, statistical association of individual TCRs with disease status, and machine learning were combined to predict cytomegalovirus infection status. Donor age, sex, ethnicity and CMV serostatus were compiled alongside the repertoire data. Roughly 320 gigabases of sequencing data and around 85 million unique TCR sequences made up an early release that covered several hundred HLA-typed donors. Both class I and class II loci were covered by HLA typing, at four-digit resolution. To study patterns of TCR occurrence, a later analysis re-analyzed previously published TCR beta repertoires from 550 to 800 donors and added high-resolution HLA genotyping. The number of donors typed differed by locus, with roughly 620-630 for A, B, C, DRB1 and DQB1, around 560 for DQA1, 600 to 610 for DPA1, and over 400 for DPB1. Genome-wide SNP genotypes for about 60% of the roughly 670 donors were used in a later genetic analysis, which treated that subset as a discovery cohort. The study aimed to test whether cataloging public T cell receptors could reveal signatures of past pathogen exposure. A separate validation cohort of roughly 130 different subjects was used in addition to the 666-subject first cohort. The T cell repertoires of around 670 subjects were profiled by immunosequencing and related to cytomegalovirus serostatus.

Library generation was performed with the immunoSEQ multiplex PCR assay. A mixture of 60 forward primers for TCR Vbeta segments and 13 reverse primers for TCR Jbeta segments was used in the multiplex PCR. Amplification of the CDR3 region of rearranged TCR beta genes was performed with a multiplex PCR assay on genomic DNA. The Illumina HiSeq System was used to sequence the amplified TCR beta libraries as 87-base-pair reads. As for the original processing: A later analysis counted about 80 million unique TCR beta chains across the 650 to 800 repertoires, and 9.5 million to 11 million of these chains were shared by at least two donors. Raw reads were error-corrected and collapsed into unique sequences with a nearest-neighbor algorithm that merged closely related sequences to remove PCR and sequencing errors. Alignment of CDR3 sequences to IMGT reference sequences was used to assign V, D and J gene segments. For a sequence to be retained, a match of at least six nucleotides was required to both a V gene segment and a J gene segment. A rearrangement was called productive if the CDR3 had no stop codons and remained in frame with V and J, and every other rearrangement was called non-productive. CDR3 was defined according to IMGT convention as the region running from the second conserved V-encoded cysteine to the conserved J-encoded phenylalanine. The earlier analysis of about 610 of the donors excluded any sequence lacking an unambiguous match to a single V gene segment. In an earlier analysis of more than 500 of the donors, a V segment was called functional when productive rearrangements were above 56.7%, and segregating when the standard deviation between donors exceeded 5%. A statistical classification framework was built for diagnosing cytomegalovirus status from the catalog of TCR beta chain sequences. In a later analysis, V and J genes were assigned by comparing TCR nucleotide sequences against IMGT/GENE-DB human TR gene sequences. In a later analysis, CDR3 sequences and most-parsimonious VDJ recombination scenarios were assigned using the TCRdist pipeline. A later analysis defined each TCR beta chain by its CDR3 amino acid sequence plus V-gene family, and excluded reads lacking a unique V-gene family. A later analysis removed 500 to 600 highly shared, low-generation-probability nucleotide sequences to deal with suspected cross-contamination and a sequencing artifact. In a later analysis, a clonal expansion index for each public chain was calculated from normalized within-repertoire ranks of inferred template counts. In a later analysis, generation probabilities were computed using a VDJ recombination model fitted to out-of-frame rearrangements, and the results were checked against IGoR. Hypergeometric tests were used in a later analysis to score TCR-TCR, TCR-HLA and TCR-CMV co-occurrence, with a repertoire-size bias correction applied to the TCR pairs. False discovery rates were estimated in a later analysis by permuting HLA or CMV assignments 20 times. A later analysis grouped co-occurring TCRs with DBSCAN, adding TCRdist sequence similarity when clustering within HLA-allele-positive subsets. Repertoires with fewer than 30,000 or more than 120,000 public chains were left out of co-occurrence clustering, as were a few repertoires with anomalous nucleotide sharing. This is the immuneACCESS table as TCRdb keeps it, with only in-frame sequences that have V and J called. A part of the clones is gone; compared with another copy, unresolved V genes explain less than half, and the rest is unexplained. That table furnishes V, J and clone size, whereas the DNA furnished D and trimming. The table for this sample lists 180,000 or so clones. The top ten hold about 0.8% of the sample.

Study-wide conclusions, independent of this receptor: For the cohort, immune exposure information was limited to CMV serostatus. An earlier analysis of approximately 570 of the donors showed that most TCR beta V segments appeared in productive rearrangements either about 87% or about 30% of the time, which broadly matched IMGT annotations. A cluster of highly shared sequence variants was judged likely to represent a technical artifact of the sequencing pipeline. Most TCR sequences were observed very rarely across donors, whereas some public TCRs were present in many individuals. The classifier was reported to diagnose cytomegalovirus status with high specificity and sensitivity in both the original and validation cohorts. In a later analysis, several top co-occurrence clusters were reported to appear linked to parvovirus B19, influenza, CMV and Epstein-Barr virus. A later analysis found that TCR association rates varied across HLA loci, with DRB1 alleles showing the most associated TCRs and HLA-C alleles the fewest. Because HLA typing was unavailable for some donors at each locus, only the typed subset was used in association tests. V-gene and J-gene trimming of TCR beta chains was associated with a missense DCLRE1C variant in a later genetic analysis, and the association was replicated in an independent cohort. In vitro tests confirmed that three of the cytomegalovirus-associated TCR beta chains recognize cytomegalovirus antigens. The study listed 170 or so TCR beta chains as associated with cytomegalovirus. Assigning TCR associations to individual alleles was difficult when HLA alleles, especially DR and DQ, strongly co-occurred. A further reported finding was that TCR beta sequences accurately predicted the HLA-A and HLA-B alleles for most subjects in the first cohort. This cohort had only TCR beta chains sequenced, and the lack of alpha or paired-chain data limited which features could be detected. According to a later analysis, most CMV-associated TCR beta chains appeared to be HLA-restricted, and the HLA associations seemed to be driven largely by CMV exposure. Compared with equally common non-associated chains, HLA-associated TCR beta chains in a later analysis were more clonally expanded and had lower generation probabilities. According to a later genetic analysis, donors in an Asian-associated ancestry cluster had fewer N-insertions in productive TCRs than the approximately 610-donor mean. The earlier analysis of around 600 of the donors excluded approximately 15 rarely observed V segments, including chromosome 9 orphons, because counts were too low. It was suggested by the authors that the approach could potentially be generalized to other disease states and immunological phenotypes. Linkage disequilibrium might explain the correlated functional status among segregating V segments, but an unknown experimental factor could not be excluded. In a later analysis, about 17,000 TCR beta sequences were associated with specific HLA alleles at a false discovery rate of 0.05. The presence/absence analyses assumed that sequencing depth was roughly uniform across donors, and that assumption may not be true.

Sequencing was performed on PBMCs. This clonotype was obtained from a woman between 18 and 29 years old in good health and CMV-seropositive.

The CDR3 corresponds to CASSLALAAQEAQYF. The nucleotides read TGTGCCAGCAGCTTAGCGCTAGCAGCCCAAGAGGCCCAGTACTTC. The sequence is built from TRBV7-7 and TRBJ2-5, and TRBD2 may be the D gene, going by 5 matching bases. Measured from the cysteine to the phenylalanine, the CDR3 is 15 residues long. Just the 45-base CDR3 DNA is kept, in frame starting at base 1. The CDR1 and CDR2 encoded by the germline V gene (reference sequence) are SSHAT and FNYEAQ.